Only one count was recorded for the clone carrying this TCR beta chain. Its antigen remains unidentified. The data were produced by immunoSEQ multiplex PCR, yet TCRdb's version contains in-frame clones alone and is incomplete. The sample gives around 140,000 clones, about 78% of which show up once; 4.5% to 6.5% is in the top ten. The data originate from a study of cytotoxic CD8 clonotypes in ibrutinib-treated CLL. This CDR3 is built from 12 residues. V lost 0 bases, J lost 2 bases, and 1 base lay in between. The germline CDR1 and CDR2 sequences are PRHDT and FYEKMQ (reference sequence). The study's findings and limits: Baseline values of clonality outstripped age-matched healthy donors and followed circulating CD8+ T-cell counts.

The clonotype comes from a human donor with chronic lymphocytic leukemia. The source was PBMCs, collected after 24 months of ibrutinib treatment. This sequence joins TRBV13 and TRBJ1-2; D is ambiguous. The chain's CDR3 is CASSLGNYGYTF. Written as DNA, the CDR3 is TGTGCCAGCAGCTTAGGCAACTATGGCTACACCTTC.